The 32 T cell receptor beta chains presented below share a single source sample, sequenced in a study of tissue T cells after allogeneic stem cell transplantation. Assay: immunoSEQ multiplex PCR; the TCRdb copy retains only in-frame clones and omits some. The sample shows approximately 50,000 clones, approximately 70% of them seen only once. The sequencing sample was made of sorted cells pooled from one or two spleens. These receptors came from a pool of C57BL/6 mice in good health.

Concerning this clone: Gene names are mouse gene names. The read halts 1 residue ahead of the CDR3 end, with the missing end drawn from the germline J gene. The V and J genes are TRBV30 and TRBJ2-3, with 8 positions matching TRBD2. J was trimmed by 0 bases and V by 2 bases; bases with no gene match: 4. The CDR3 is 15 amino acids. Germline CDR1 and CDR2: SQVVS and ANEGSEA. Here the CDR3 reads CSSRWDWTSAETLYF. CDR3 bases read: TGTAGTTCTAGATGGGACTGGACTAGTGCAGAAACGCTGTAT.

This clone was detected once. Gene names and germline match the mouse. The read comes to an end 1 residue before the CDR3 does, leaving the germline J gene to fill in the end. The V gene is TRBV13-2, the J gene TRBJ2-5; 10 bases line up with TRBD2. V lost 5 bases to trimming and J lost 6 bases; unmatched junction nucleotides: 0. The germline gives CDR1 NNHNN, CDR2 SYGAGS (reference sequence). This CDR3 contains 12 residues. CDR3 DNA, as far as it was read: TGTGCCAGCGGGGACTGGGGGGACACCCAGTAC. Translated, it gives CASGDWGDTQY. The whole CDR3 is CASGDWGDTQYF.

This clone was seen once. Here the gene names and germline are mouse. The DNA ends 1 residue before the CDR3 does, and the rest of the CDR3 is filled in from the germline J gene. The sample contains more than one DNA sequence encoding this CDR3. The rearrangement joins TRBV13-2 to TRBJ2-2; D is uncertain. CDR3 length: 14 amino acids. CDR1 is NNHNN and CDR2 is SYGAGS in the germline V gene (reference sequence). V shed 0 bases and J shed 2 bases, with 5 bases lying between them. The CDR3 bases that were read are TGTGCCAGCGGTGATGCAGGCAACACCGGGCAGCTCTAC. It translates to CASGDAGNTGQLY. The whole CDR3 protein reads CASGDAGNTGQLYF.

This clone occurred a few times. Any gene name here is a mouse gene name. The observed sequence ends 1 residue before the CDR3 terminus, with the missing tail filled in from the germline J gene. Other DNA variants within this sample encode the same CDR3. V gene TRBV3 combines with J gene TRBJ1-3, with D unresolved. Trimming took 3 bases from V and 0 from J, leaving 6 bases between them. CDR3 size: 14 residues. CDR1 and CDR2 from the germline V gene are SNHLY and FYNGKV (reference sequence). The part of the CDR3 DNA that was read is TGTGCCAGCAGCTTGGAAGGTTCTGGAAATACGCTCTAT. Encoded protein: CASSLEGSGNTLY. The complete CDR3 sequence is CASSLEGSGNTLYF. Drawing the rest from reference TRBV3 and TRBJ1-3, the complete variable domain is GPKVLQIPSHQIIDMGQMVTLNCDPVSNHLYFYWYKQILGQQMEFLVNFYNGKVMEKSKLFKDQFSVERPDGSYFTLKIQPTALEDSAVYFCASSLEGSGNTLYFGEGSRLIVV.

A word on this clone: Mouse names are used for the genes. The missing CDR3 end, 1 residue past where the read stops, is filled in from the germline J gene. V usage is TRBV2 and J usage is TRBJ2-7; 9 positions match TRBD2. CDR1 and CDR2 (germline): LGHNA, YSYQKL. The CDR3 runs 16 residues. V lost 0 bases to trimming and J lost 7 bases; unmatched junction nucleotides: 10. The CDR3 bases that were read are TGTGCCAGCAGCCAAGATGGGGATGGGGGGGCGCGGGAACAGTAC. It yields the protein CASSQDGDGGAREQY. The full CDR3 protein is CASSQDGDGGAREQYF.

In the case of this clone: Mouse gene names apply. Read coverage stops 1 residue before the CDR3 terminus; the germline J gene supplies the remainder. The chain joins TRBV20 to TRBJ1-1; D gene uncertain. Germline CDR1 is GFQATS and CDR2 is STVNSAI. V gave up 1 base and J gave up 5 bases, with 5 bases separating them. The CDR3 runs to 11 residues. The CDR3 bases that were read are TGTGGTGCTAGGGGGCGGACAGAAGTCTTC. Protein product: CGARGRTEVF. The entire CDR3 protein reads CGARGRTEVFF.

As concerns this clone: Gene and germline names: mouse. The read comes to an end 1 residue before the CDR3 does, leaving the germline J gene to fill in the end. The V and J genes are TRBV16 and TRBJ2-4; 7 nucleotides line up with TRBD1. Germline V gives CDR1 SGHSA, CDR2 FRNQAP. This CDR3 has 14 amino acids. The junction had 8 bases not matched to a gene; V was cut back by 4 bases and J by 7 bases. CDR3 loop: CASSSPGQIDTLYF. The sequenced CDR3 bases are TGTGCAAGCAGCTCTCCGGGACAGATAGACACCTTGTAC. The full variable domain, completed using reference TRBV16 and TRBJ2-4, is NAGVIQTPRHKVTGKGQEATLWCEPISGHSAVFWYRQTIVQGLEFLTYFRNQAPIDDSGMPKERFSAQMPNQSHSTLKIQSTQPQDSAVYLCASSSPGQIDTLYFGAGTRLSVL.

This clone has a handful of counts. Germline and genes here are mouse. The CDR3 loop reads CASSHDWGGLSYEQYF. CDR3 bases read: TGTGCCAGCAGCCACGACTGGGGGGGCCTCTCCTATGAACAGTAC. The chain employs TRBV2 and TRBJ2-7, with 12 bases matching TRBD2. The read finishes 1 residue shy of the CDR3 end, and the germline J gene is used to complete it. V shed 3 bases and J 0 bases; nucleotides not matched to a gene: 3. CDR3 length equals 16 residues. Per the germline V gene, CDR1 is LGHNA and CDR2 is YSYQKL.

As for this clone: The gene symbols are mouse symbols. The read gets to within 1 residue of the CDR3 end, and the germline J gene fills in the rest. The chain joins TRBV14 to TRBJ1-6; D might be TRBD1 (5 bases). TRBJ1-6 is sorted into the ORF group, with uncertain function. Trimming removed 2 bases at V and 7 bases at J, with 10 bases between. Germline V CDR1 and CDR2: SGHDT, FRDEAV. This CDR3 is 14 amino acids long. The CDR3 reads CASSLGVRNSPLYF. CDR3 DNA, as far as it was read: TGTGCCAGCAGTTTAGGGGTGAGGAATTCGCCCCTCTAC.

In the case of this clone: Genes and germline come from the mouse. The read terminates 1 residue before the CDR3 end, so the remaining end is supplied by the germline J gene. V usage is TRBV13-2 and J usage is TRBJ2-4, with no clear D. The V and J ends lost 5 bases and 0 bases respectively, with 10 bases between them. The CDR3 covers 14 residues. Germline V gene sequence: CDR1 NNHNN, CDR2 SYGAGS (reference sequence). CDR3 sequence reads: CASGQPISQNTLYF. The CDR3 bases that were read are TGTGCCAGCGGCCAGCCTATTAGTCAAAACACCTTGTAC.

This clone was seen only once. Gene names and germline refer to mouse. This CDR3 is CASSSRLGGQDTQYF. The covered CDR3 bases are TGTGCAAGCAGCTCCAGACTGGGGGGACAAGACACCCAGTAC. This rearrangement joins TRBV16 to TRBJ2-5; TRBD2 matches 10 bases. Read data end 1 residue before the CDR3 end; the end is taken from the germline J gene. CDR3 size: 15 residues. J lost 3 bases, V lost 4 bases, and 4 bases had no gene match. Germline CDR1 is SGHSA and CDR2 is FRNQAP. Full variable domain (outside the CDR3, taken from reference TRBV16 and TRBJ2-5): NAGVIQTPRHKVTGKGQEATLWCEPISGHSAVFWYRQTIVQGLEFLTYFRNQAPIDDSGMPKERFSAQMPNQSHSTLKIQSTQPQDSAVYLCASSSRLGGQDTQYFGPGTRLLVL.

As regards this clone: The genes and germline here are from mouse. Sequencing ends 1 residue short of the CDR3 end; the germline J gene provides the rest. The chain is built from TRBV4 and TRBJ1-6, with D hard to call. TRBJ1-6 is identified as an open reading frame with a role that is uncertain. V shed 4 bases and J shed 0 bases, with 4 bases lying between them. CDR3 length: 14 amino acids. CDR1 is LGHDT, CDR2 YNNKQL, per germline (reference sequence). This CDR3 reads CASSLDSYNSPLYF. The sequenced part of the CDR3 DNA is TGTGCCAGCAGCTTAGATTCCTATAATTCGCCCCTCTAC.

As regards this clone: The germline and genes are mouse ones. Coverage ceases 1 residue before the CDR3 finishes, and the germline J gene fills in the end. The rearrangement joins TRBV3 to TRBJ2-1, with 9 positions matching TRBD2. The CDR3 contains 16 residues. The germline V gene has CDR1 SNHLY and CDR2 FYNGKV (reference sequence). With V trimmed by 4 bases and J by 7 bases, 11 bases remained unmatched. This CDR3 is CASSSPMGGRGAEQFF. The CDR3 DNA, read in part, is TGTGCCAGCAGCTCCCCGATGGGGGGGCGAGGGGCTGAGCAGTTC.

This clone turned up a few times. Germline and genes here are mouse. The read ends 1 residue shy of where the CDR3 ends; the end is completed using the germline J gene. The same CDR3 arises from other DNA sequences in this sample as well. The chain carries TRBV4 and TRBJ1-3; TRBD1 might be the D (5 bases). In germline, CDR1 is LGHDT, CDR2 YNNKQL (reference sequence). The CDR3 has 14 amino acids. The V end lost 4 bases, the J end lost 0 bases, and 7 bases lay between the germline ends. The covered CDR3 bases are TGTGCCAGCAGCTTGACAGATTCTGGAAATACGCTCTAT. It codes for CASSLTDSGNTLY. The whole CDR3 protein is CASSLTDSGNTLYF. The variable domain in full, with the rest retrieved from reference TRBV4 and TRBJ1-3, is ETAVFQTPNYHVTQVGNEVSFNCKQTLGHDTMYWYKQDSKKLLKIMFSYNNKQLIVNETVPRRFSPQSSDKAHLNLRIKSVEPEDSAVYLCASSLTDSGNTLYFGEGSRLIVV.

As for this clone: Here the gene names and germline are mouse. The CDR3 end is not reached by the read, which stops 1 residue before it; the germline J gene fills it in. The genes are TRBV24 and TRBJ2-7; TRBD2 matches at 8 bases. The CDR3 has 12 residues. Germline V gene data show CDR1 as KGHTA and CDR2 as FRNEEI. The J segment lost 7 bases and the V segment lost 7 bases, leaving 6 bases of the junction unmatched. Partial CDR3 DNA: TGTGCCAGCATTGGGGGGGAGGGAGAACAGTAC. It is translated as CASIGGEGEQY. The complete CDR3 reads CASIGGEGEQYF.

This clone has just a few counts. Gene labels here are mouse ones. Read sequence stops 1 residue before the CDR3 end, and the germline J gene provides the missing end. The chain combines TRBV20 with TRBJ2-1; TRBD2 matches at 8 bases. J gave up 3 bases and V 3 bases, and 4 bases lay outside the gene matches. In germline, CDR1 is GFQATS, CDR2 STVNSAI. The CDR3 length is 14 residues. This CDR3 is CGARGTGVYAEQFF. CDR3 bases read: TGTGGTGCTAGAGGGACTGGAGTCTATGCTGAGCAGTTC.

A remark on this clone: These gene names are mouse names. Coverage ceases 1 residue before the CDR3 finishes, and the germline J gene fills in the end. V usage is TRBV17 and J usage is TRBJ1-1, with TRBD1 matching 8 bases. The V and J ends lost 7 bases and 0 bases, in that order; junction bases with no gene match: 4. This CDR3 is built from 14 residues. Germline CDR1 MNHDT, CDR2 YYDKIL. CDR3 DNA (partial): TGTGCTAGCACTCCGGGACAGGCAAACACAGAAGTCTTC. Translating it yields CASTPGQANTEVF. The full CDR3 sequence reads CASTPGQANTEVFF.

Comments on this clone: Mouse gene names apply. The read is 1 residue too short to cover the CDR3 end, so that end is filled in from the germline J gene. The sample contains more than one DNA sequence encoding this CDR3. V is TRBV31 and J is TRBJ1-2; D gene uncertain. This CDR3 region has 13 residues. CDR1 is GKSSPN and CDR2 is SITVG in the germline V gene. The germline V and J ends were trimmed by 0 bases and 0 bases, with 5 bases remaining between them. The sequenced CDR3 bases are TGTGCCTGGAGTCTAGGAGCAAACTCCGACTACACC. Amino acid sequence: CAWSLGANSDYT. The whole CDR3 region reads CAWSLGANSDYTF.

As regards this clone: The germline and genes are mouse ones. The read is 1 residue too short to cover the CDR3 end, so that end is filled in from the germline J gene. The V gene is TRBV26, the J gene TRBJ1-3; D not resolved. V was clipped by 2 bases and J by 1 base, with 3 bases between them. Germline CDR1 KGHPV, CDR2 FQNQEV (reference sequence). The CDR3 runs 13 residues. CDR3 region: CASSLGSGNTLYF. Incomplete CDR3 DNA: TGTGCCAGCAGTCTGGGATCTGGAAATACGCTCTAT.

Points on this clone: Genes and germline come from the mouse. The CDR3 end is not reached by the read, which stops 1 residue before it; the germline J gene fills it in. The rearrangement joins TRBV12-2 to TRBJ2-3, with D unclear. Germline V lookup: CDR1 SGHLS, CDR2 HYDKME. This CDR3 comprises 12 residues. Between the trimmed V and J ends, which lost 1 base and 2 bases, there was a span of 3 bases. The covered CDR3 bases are TGTGCCAGCTCTCTAACTGCAGAAACGCTGTAT. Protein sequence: CASSLTAETLY. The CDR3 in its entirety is CASSLTAETLYF.

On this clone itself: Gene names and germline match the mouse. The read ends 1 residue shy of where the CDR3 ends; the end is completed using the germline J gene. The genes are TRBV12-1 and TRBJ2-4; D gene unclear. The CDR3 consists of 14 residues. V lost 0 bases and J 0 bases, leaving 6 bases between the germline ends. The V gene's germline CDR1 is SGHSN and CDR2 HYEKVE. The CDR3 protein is CASSLPDSQNTLYF. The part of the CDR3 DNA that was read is TGTGCCAGCTCTCTCCCGGACAGTCAAAACACCTTGTAC.

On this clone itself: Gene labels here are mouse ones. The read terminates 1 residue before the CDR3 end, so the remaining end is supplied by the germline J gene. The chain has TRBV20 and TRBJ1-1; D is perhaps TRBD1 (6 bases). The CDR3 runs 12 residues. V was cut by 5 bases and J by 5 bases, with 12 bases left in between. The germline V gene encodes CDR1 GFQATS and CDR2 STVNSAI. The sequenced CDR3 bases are TGTGGTGCTGGGGGGGGGCGAACAGAAGTCTTC. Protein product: CGAGGGRTEVF. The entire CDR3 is CGAGGGRTEVFF.

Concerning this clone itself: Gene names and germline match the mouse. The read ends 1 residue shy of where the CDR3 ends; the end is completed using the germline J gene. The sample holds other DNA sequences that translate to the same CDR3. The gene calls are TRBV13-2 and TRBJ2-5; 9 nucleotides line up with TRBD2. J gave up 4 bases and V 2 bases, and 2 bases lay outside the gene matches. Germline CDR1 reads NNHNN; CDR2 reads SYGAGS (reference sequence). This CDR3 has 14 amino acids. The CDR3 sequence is CASGDWGGEDTQYF. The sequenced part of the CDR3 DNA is TGTGCCAGCGGTGACTGGGGGGGGGAAGACACCCAGTAC.

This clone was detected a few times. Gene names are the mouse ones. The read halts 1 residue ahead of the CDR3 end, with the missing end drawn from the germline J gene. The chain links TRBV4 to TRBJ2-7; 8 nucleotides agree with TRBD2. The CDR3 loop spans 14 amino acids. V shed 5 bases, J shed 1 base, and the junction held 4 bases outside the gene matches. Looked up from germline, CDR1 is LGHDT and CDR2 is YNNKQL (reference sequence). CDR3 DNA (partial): TGTGCCAGCAGCGCGTGGGGGGGTTCCTATGAACAGTAC. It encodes CASSAWGGSYEQY. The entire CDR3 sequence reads CASSAWGGSYEQYF.

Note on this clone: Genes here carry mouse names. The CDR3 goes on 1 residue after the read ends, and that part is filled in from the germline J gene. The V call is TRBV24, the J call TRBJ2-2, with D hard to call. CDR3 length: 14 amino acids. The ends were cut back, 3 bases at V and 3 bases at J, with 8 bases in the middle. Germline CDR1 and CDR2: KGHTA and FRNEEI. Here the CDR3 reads CASSLGEDTGQLYF. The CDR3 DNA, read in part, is TGTGCCAGCAGTCTCGGGGAGGACACCGGGCAGCTCTAC.

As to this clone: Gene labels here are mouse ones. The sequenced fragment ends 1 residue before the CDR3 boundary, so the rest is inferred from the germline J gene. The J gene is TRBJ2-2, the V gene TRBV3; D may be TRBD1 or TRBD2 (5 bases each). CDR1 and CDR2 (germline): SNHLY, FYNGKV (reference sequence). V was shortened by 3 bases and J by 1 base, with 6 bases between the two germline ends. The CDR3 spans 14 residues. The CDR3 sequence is CASSLGVNTGQLYF. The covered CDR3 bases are TGTGCCAGCAGCTTGGGGGTAAACACCGGGCAGCTCTAC.

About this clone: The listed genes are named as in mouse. The CDR3 region is CASSWDRFSNERLFF. The CDR3 DNA, read in part, is TGTGCTAGCAGTTGGGACAGATTTTCCAACGAAAGATTATTT. The chain has TRBV29 and TRBJ1-4, with 7 bases identical to TRBD1. The CDR3 end is not reached by the read, which stops 1 residue before it; the germline J gene fills it in. V dropped 4 bases and J dropped 0; count of bases not matched to a gene: 2. The CDR3 covers 15 residues. Germline V gives CDR1 MSHET, CDR2 SYDVDS.

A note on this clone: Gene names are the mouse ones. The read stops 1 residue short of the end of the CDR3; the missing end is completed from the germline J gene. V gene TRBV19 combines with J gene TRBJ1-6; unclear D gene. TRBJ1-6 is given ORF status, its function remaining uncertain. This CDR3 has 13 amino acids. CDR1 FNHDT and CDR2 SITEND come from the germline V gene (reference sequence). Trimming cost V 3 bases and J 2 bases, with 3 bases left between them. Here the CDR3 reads CASSNTYNSPLYF. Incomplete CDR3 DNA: TGTGCCAGCAGTAACACCTATAATTCGCCCCTCTAC.

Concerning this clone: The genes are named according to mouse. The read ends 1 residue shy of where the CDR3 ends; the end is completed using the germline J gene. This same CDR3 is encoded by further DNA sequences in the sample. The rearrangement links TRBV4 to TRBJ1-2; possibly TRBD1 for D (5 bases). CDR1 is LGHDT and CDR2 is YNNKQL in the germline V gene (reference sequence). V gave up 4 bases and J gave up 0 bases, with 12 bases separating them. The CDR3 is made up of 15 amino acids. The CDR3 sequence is CASSLGPKANSDYTF. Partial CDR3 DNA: TGTGCCAGCAGCTTGGGACCGAAAGCAAACTCCGACTACACC.

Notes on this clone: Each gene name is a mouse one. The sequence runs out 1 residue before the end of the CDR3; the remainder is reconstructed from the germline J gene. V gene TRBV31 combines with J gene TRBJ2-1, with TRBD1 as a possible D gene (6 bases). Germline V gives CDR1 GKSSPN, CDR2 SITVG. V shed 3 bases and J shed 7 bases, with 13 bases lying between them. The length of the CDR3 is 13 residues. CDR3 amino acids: CAWSHRVGAEQFF. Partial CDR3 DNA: TGTGCCTGGAGCCACAGGGTAGGCGCTGAGCAGTTC. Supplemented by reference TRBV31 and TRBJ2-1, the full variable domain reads AQTIHQWPVAEIKAVGSPLSLGCTIKGKSSPNLYWYWQATGGTLQQLFYSITVGQVESVVQLNLSASRPKDDQFILSTEKLLLSHSGFYLCAWSHRVGAEQFFGPGTRLTVL.

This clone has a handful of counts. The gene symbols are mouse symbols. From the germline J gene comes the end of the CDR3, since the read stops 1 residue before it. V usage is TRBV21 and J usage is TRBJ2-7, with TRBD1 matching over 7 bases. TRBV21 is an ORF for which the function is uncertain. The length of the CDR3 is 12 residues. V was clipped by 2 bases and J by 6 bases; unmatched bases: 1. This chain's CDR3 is CASSQTGVEQYF. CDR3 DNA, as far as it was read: TGTGCTAGCAGTCAAACAGGGGTTGAACAGTAC.

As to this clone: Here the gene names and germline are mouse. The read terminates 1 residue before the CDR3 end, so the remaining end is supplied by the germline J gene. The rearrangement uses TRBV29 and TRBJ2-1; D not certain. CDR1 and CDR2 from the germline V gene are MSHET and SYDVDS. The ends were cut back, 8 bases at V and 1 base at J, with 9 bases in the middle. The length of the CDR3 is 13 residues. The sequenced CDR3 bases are TGTGCTAGCTTCCGGGAGAACTATGCTGAGCAGTTC. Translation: CASFRENYAEQF. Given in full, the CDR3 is CASFRENYAEQFF.